These 30 T cell receptor beta chains came from one sample sequenced in a study of T cells in localized non-small cell lung cancer. Produced via immunoSEQ multiplex PCR; TCRdb's table is partial and in-frame only. The sample consists of approximately 50,000 clones, about 88% of them appearing once. This material consisted of PBMCs, taken before any cancer treatment. These receptors were taken from a man aged 40 to 70 with stage II lung adenocarcinoma.

The CDR3 reads CATSRAYHSEAFF. The CDR3 nucleotides are TGTGCCACCAGCAGAGCCTATCATTCGGAAGCTTTCTTT. V and J are TRBV15 and TRBJ1-1; D gene ambiguous. Looked up from germline, CDR1 is LNHNV and CDR2 is YYDKDF (reference sequence). This CDR3 spans 13 amino acids. V lost 1 base to trimming and J lost 8 bases, with 11 bases between them.

This clone showed up just a few times. The CDR3 DNA reads as TGTGCCAGCAGTGAGGGGGGGACAGTCACAGATACGCAGTATTTT. The encoded protein is CASSEGGTVTDTQYF. The chain combines TRBV2 with TRBJ2-3; D possibly uses TRBD1 or TRBD2 (7 bases each). There are 15 residues in the CDR3. From germline, CDR1 is SNHLY and CDR2 FYNNEI. Trimming removed 3 bases from V and 2 bases from J, with 12 bases in between. Drawing the rest from reference TRBV2 and TRBJ2-3, the complete variable domain is EPEVTQTPSHQVTQMGQEVILRCVPISNHLYFYWYRQILGQKVEFLVSFYNNEISEKSEIFDDQFSVERPDGSNFTLKIRSTKLEDSAMYFCASSEGGTVTDTQYFGPGTRLTVL.

This rearrangement joins TRBV7-3 to TRBJ2-2; TRBD2 matches at 8 bases. J was trimmed by 3 bases and V by 5 bases; bases with no gene match: 5. The CDR3 length is 15 residues. Germline V gene sequence: CDR1 SGHTA, CDR2 FQGTGA. The chain's CDR3 is CASSVKAGDTGELFF. CDR3 in DNA: TGTGCCAGCAGCGTAAAAGCGGGAGACACCGGGGAGCTGTTTTTT.

The chain recombines TRBV5-4 with TRBJ2-6; 8 bases are shared with TRBD1. Looked up from germline, CDR1 is SGHNT and CDR2 is YYREEE (reference sequence). This CDR3 region has 17 residues. V was clipped by 4 bases and J by 1 base; unmatched bases: 7. The DNA of the CDR3 is TGTGCCAGCAGCATAGGACAGGGATGGTCTGGGGCCAACGTCCTGACTTTC. Residues: CASSIGQGWSGANVLTF. The full variable domain, with the rest looked up from reference TRBV5-4 and TRBJ2-6, is ETGVTQSPTHLIKTRGQQVTLRCSSQSGHNTVSWYQQALGQGPQFIFQYYREEENGRGNFPPRFSGLQFPNYSSELNVNALELDDSALYLCASSIGQGWSGANVLTFGAGSRLTVL.

About this clone itself: The identical CDR3 is also encoded by other nucleotide sequences in the sample. The gene calls are TRBV9 and TRBJ2-7; possibly TRBD1 or TRBD2 for D (6 bases each). V was clipped by 0 bases and J by 0 bases, with 7 bases between them. CDR1 SGDLS and CDR2 YYNGEE come from the germline V gene. The length of the CDR3 is 14 residues. Written as DNA, the CDR3 is TGTGCCAGCAGCGTAGCGGGGGCCTCCTACGAGCAGTACTTC. Translating gives CASSVAGASYEQYF. The full variable domain, rest sourced from reference TRBV9 and TRBJ2-7, is DSGVTQTPKHLITATGQRVTLRCSPRSGDLSVYWYQQSLDQGLQFLIQYYNGEERAKGNILERFSAQQFPDLHSELNLSSLELGDSALYFCASSVAGASYEQYFGPGTRLTVT.

This clone was picked up a small number of times. The V and J genes are TRBV7-9 and TRBJ2-7, with unresolved D. The CDR3 extends over 14 amino acids. The germline V gene encodes CDR1 SEHNR and CDR2 FQNEAQ (reference sequence). V lost 4 bases and J 3 bases, leaving 13 bases between the germline ends. CDR3 sequence reads: CASSSLPLVYEQYF. CDR3 nucleotides: TGTGCCAGCAGCTCTCTTCCTCTTGTCTACGAGCAGTACTTC.

The chain links TRBV6-1 to TRBJ1-3, with 10 bases matching TRBD1. Germline CDR1 MNHNS, CDR2 SASEGT. J lost 2 bases, V lost 7 bases, and 5 bases had no gene match. This CDR3 comprises 15 residues. CDR3 nucleotide sequence: TGTGCCAGCAACCCGGACAGGGGGGCTGGAAACACCATATATTTT. Amino acid sequence: CASNPDRGAGNTIYF.

The rearrangement links TRBV6-5 to TRBJ2-2, with 7 bases lining up with TRBD2. Per germline, CDR1 MNHEY and CDR2 SVGAGI. V lost 4 bases, J lost 4 bases, and 6 bases stayed unmatched. This CDR3 has 15 residues. The chain's CDR3 is CASSSGGSVTGELFF. The CDR3 DNA follows: TGTGCCAGCAGTTCGGGGGGTAGCGTCACCGGGGAGCTGTTTTTT.

The chain couples TRBV14 to TRBJ2-5, with D possibly being TRBD2 (5 bases). CDR1 is SGHDN and CDR2 is FVKESK in the germline V gene. The CDR3 consists of 15 residues. V was cut by 0 bases and J by 11 bases, with 19 bases left in between. The CDR3 DNA reads TGTGCCAGCAGCCAAGATGAGGGCAGATCATACCTTCAGTACTTC. Translation: CASSQDEGRSYLQYF.

This chain joins TRBV7-9 and TRBJ1-3, with D possibly matching TRBD1 (5 bases). Deletions cut 3 bases from V and 0 bases from J, with 15 bases between. The CDR3 spans 17 residues. The germline gives CDR1 SEHNR, CDR2 FQNEAQ (reference sequence). CDR3 residues: CASSLVSAGSSGNTIYF. The CDR3 DNA reads TGTGCCAGCAGCTTGGTGTCGGCAGGGTCCTCTGGAAACACCATATATTTT.

The chain couples TRBV5-1 to TRBJ2-6; D unresolved. Looked up from germline, CDR1 is SGHRS and CDR2 is YFSETQ. This CDR3 is 15 amino acids long. Trimming shortened V by 4 bases and J by 0 bases, and 8 bases separated the two germline ends. The CDR3 reads CASSPRLSGANVLTF. The CDR3 DNA is TGCGCCAGCAGCCCCCGCCTCTCTGGGGCCAACGTCCTGACTTTC.

This clone appeared a few times. The CDR3 loop is CASSGSSGGGETQYF. DNA for the CDR3: TGTGCCAGCAGTGGATCTAGCGGGGGAGGAGAGACCCAGTACTTC. The chain uses TRBV2 and TRBJ2-5, with 10 bases aligning to TRBD2. Germline V gives CDR1 SNHLY, CDR2 FYNNEI. The ends lost 4 bases at V and 4 bases at J; junction bases unmatched: 6. CDR3 length equals 15 residues.

The CDR3: CASSREGESNEQFF. The CDR3 coding sequence is TGCGCCAGCAGCCGTGAAGGAGAATCCAATGAGCAGTTCTTC. The rearrangement links TRBV5-1 to TRBJ2-1; D not resolved. Germline loops: CDR1 SGHRS, CDR2 YFSETQ. The CDR3 is 14 amino acids. The V gene lost 4 bases and the J gene lost 6 bases, with 14 bases spanning the gap.

The CDR3, as DNA: TGTGCCAGCTCCCTTAGGGGGCCCCCTTTCAATCAGCCCCAGCATTTT. This translates into CASSLRGPPFNQPQHF. This sequence joins TRBV18 and TRBJ1-5; 7 bases agree with TRBD1. Germline CDR1 and CDR2: KGHSH and LQKENI. CDR3 size: 16 residues. Trimming cost V 6 bases and J 3 bases; bases outside gene matches: 11. Using reference TRBV18 and TRBJ1-5 for the parts outside the CDR3, the full variable domain is NAGVMQNPRHLVRRRGQEARLRCSPMKGHSHVYWYRQLPEEGLKFMVYLQKENIIDESGMPKERFSAEFPKEGPSILRIQQVVRGDSAAYFCASSLRGPPFNQPQHFGDGTRLSIL.

This chain uses TRBV10-2 with TRBJ2-7; 7 bases map to TRBD1. The CDR3 is 14 amino acids. Germline CDR1 reads WSHSY; CDR2 reads SAAADI. The junction had 5 bases not matched to a gene; V was cut back by 3 bases and J by 3 bases. DNA of the CDR3: TGCGCCAGCAGTGACGGGACAGCCGTCTACGAGCAGTACGTC. Amino acid sequence: CASSDGTAVYEQYV.

This clone was counted a single time. The chain has TRBV4-2 and TRBJ2-6; possible D gene TRBD1, 6 bases. Trimming took 4 bases from V and 1 from J, leaving 20 bases between them. The length of the CDR3 is 19 residues. In germline, CDR1 is LGHNA, CDR2 YNFKEQ. Here the CDR3 DNA reads TGTGCCAGCAGCCGCCCAGGGGCAGGGGTTAAATCTGGGGCCAACGTCCTGACTTTC. Translating gives CASSRPGAGVKSGANVLTF.

The chain links TRBV2 to TRBJ1-1; D is uncertain. CDR1 SNHLY and CDR2 FYNNEI come from the germline V gene. Trimming stripped 6 bases from V and 0 bases from J, with 8 bases between. CDR3 length: 13 residues. CDR3 bases: TGTGCCAGCAGCCCCAGCCTGAACACTGAAGCTTTCTTT. This encodes CASSPSLNTEAFF. The full variable domain, completed using reference TRBV2 and TRBJ1-1, is EPEVTQTPSHQVTQMGQEVILRCVPISNHLYFYWYRQILGQKVEFLVSFYNNEISEKSEIFDDQFSVERPDGSNFTLKIRSTKLEDSAMYFCASSPSLNTEAFFGQGTRLTVV.

In this sample, this clone turned up a few times. The chain is built from TRBV4-1 and TRBJ1-6; 8 nucleotides match TRBD1. The germline gives CDR1 MGHRA, CDR2 YSYEKL. Trimming removed 4 bases from V and 8 bases from J; junction bases left unmatched: 7. The CDR3 sequence is 15 residues long. CDR3 sequence (DNA): TGCGCCAGCAGCCTCCGGACAGGGAAGGATTCACCCCTCCACTTT. Translated: CASSLRTGKDSPLHF.

This chain connects TRBV6-5 to TRBJ1-2; 9 bases are a match to TRBD1. Germline lookup yields CDR1 MNHEY and CDR2 SVGAGI. Trimming removed 6 bases from V and 5 bases from J; junction bases left unmatched: 10. CDR3 length: 15 amino acids. The CDR3 protein is CASSLYRGQKYGYTF. The CDR3 DNA sequence: TGTGCCAGCAGCCTTTACAGGGGGCAAAAGTATGGCTACACCTTC.

This clone occurred once. The CDR3 loop is CASSNSGTSVGDEQFF. Written as DNA, the CDR3 is TGTGCCAGCAGCAATTCCGGGACTAGCGTCGGGGATGAGCAGTTCTTC. The chain couples TRBV9 to TRBJ2-1, with 10 bases identical to TRBD2. Per the germline V gene, CDR1 is SGDLS and CDR2 is YYNGEE. J was trimmed by 8 bases and V by 4 bases; bases with no gene match: 12. The CDR3 has 16 residues.

The V call is TRBV5-3, the J call TRBJ2-4, with D possibly matching TRBD1 (6 bases). TRBV5-3 is placed among ORFs of uncertain function. The CDR3 consists of 18 residues. V dropped 2 bases and J dropped 9 bases, with 27 bases sitting between them. CDR3 sequence: CARSLDTPGQGIFGIQYF. The CDR3 region has the DNA TGTGCCAGAAGCTTAGATACTCCGGGCCAGGGGATTTTCGGCATTCAGTACTTC.

This chain joins TRBV5-1 and TRBJ1-2; a possible D gene is TRBD1 (5 bases). This CDR3 has 16 amino acids. The V gene's germline CDR1 is SGHRS and CDR2 YFSETQ. The V end was cut by 4 bases, the J end by 1 base, with 17 bases between. CDR3 bases: TGCGCCAGCAGCCCTGGTGGGGCAGAGGATAACTATGGCTACACCTTC. This codes for CASSPGGAEDNYGYTF.

The J gene is TRBJ1-4, the V gene TRBV7-9; TRBD1 is a possible D gene (5 bases). Germline-derived CDR1 and CDR2 are SEHNR and FQNEAQ (reference sequence). With 3 bases removed from V and 0 bases from J, the gap between germline ends came to 11 bases. The CDR3 runs 16 residues. The DNA of the CDR3 is TGTGCCAGCAGCTTCGGACACGCCGCAACTAATGAAAAACTGTTTTTT. This codes for CASSFGHAATNEKLFF.

The V gene is TRBV7-8, the J gene TRBJ2-7; 9 nucleotides agree with TRBD2. CDR1 and CDR2 (germline): SGHVS, FQNEAQ. V lost 1 base and J lost 0; bases outside the gene matches: 10. The CDR3 covers 18 residues. This CDR3 reads CASSLGGWRGGHSYEQYF. In DNA, the CDR3 is TGTGCCAGCAGCTTAGGAGGGTGGCGGGGGGGCCACTCCTACGAGCAGTACTTC.

V gene TRBV19 combines with J gene TRBJ2-3; TRBD1 matches at 10 bases. The CDR3 is 16 residues long. Germline CDR1 reads LNHDA; CDR2 reads SQIVND (reference sequence). After removal of 1 base from V and 5 bases from J, the junction contained 6 bases not matched to a gene. The CDR3 spells CASSIGGQGVGDTQYF. As DNA, the CDR3 is TGTGCCAGTAGTATAGGTGGACAGGGGGTGGGAGATACGCAGTATTTT.

The V and J genes are TRBV5-4 and TRBJ2-5; D unclear. The CDR3 totals 15 residues. V was shortened by 4 bases and J by 1 base, with 14 bases between the two germline ends. The V gene's germline CDR1 is SGHNT and CDR2 YYREEE (reference sequence). The CDR3 protein is CASSPYGRLQETQYF. The DNA of the CDR3 is TGTGCCAGCAGCCCATACGGACGGCTCCAAGAGACCCAGTACTTC. The full variable domain, rest sourced from reference TRBV5-4 and TRBJ2-5, is ETGVTQSPTHLIKTRGQQVTLRCSSQSGHNTVSWYQQALGQGPQFIFQYYREEENGRGNFPPRFSGLQFPNYSSELNVNALELDDSALYLCASSPYGRLQETQYFGPGTRLLVL.

The chain joins TRBV10-2 to TRBJ2-7; D possibly uses TRBD1 or TRBD2 (5 bases each). The CDR3 covers 15 residues. Trimming removed 0 bases at V and 7 bases at J, with 16 bases between. CDR1 WSHSY and CDR2 SAAADI come from the germline V gene. The CDR3 protein is CASSESRGRGWEQYF. CDR3 in DNA: TGCGCCAGCAGTGAGTCACGGGGACGCGGCTGGGAGCAGTACTTC.

This clone has a single count. The chain combines TRBV27 with TRBJ1-6, with 8 nucleotides matching TRBD1. CDR3 length: 14 residues. Per germline, CDR1 MNHEY and CDR2 SMNVEV (reference sequence). V lost 3 bases, J lost 7 bases, and 2 bases stayed unmatched. The CDR3: CASSFGDRNSPLHF. The CDR3 coding sequence is TGTGCCAGCAGTTTCGGGGACAGGAATTCACCCCTCCACTTT.

Comment on this clone: At one end, the junction sequence differs from germline, possibly due to a read error. The chain carries TRBV5-5 and TRBJ1-5, with unresolved D. Germline V CDR1 and CDR2: SGHKS, YYEKEE (reference sequence). This CDR3 spans 15 amino acids. The CDR3 coding sequence is TGTGCCGGCAGCTTGGACCCAGGAGGCAATCAGCCCCAGCATTTT. The encoded protein is CAGSLDPGGNQPQHF.

This clone came up once. The chain carries TRBV4-1 and TRBJ1-2, with D hard to call. This CDR3 comprises 15 residues. V gave up 0 bases and J gave up 4 bases, with 12 bases separating them. CDR1 is MGHRA and CDR2 is YSYEKL in the germline V gene. The CDR3 region is CASSQEGGIGYGYTF. DNA for the CDR3: TGCGCCAGCAGCCAAGAGGGAGGCATTGGCTATGGCTACACCTTC.